Sequencing of this T cell receptor (beta chain) was carried out in a study of immune evolution from preneoplasia to lung adenocarcinoma. From germline, CDR1 is MGHDK and CDR2 SYGVNS. The V segment lost 2 bases and the J segment 10 bases; nucleotides outside the gene matches: 8. The CDR3 totals 14 residues. In regard to this clone: As yet, its antigen is unknown.

Libraries were prepared by immunoSEQ multiplex PCR; TCRdb keeps only in-frame clonotypes and omits some of them. Found here are 4,000 to 6,000 clones, around four fifths of them singletons; the top ten hold just over 14%. Histologic diagnosis was independently verified by two lung pathologists. Notes on the study in general: From normal lung to invasive adenocarcinoma, top clone frequencies appeared to decrease. Normal lung had highest clonality; later lesions appeared denser, more diverse.

V usage is TRBV25-1 and J usage is TRBJ1-1; 9 positions match TRBD1. This TCR was recovered from a person aged 50 or older with lung adenocarcinoma. The material sequenced was FFPE normal lung tissue adjacent to the tumor. Here the CDR3 reads CASSEGDRAFGAFF. CDR3 coding DNA: TGTGCCAGCAGTGAAGGGGACAGGGCTTTCGGAGCTTTCTTT.